This record covers a single TCR beta chain. A read error may be the cause here, since a much bigger clone is one base away. Germline V CDR1 and CDR2: SEHNR, FQNEAQ (reference sequence). CDR3 length: 18 amino acids. TCRdb re-derived calls from the reads in MiXCR, one entry per CDR3 protein. Of under 300,000 distinct CDR3 sequences listed, 25% to 30% are singletons. These data come from a study of kidney transplant recipient with SARS-CoV-2 infection. The source material was a blood sample, sampled at baseline and between days 110 and 120 from a kidney transplant recipient. The receptor was derived from a male patient between 25 and 39 years old who had COVID-19 and was a kidney transplant recipient. The graft donor may account for some of the T cells. The chain employs TRBV7-9 and TRBJ2-2, with D possibly matching TRBD2 (6 bases). As DNA, the CDR3 is TGTGCCGGCAGCTTAATAGCACTCGGGACTTCTAACACCGGGGAGCTGTTTTTT. Amino acid sequence: CAGSLIALGTSNTGELFF.